The 19 T cell receptor beta chains below come from one sample, sequenced in a study of cytomegalovirus exposure and HLA in healthy donors. With 60 Vbeta and 13 Jbeta primers, the PCR was carried out. The method was immunoSEQ multiplex PCR; TCRdb's version includes in-frame clones alone and lacks a portion of them. Counted here are fewer than 200,000 clones, 65% to 75% occurring once; the ten biggest clones make up 2% to 2.5%. Sequencing used PBMCs. The receptor source for this set is a human donor in good health.

The V call is TRBV14, the J call TRBJ2-5, with D perhaps matching TRBD2 (6 bases). Germline V lookup: CDR1 SGHDN, CDR2 FVKESK. The CDR3 sequence is 15 residues long. Trimming removed 4 bases at V and 2 bases at J, with 14 bases between. The CDR3 spells CASSPRVRGQETQYF. The CDR3 nucleotides are TGTGCCAGCAGCCCCAGGGTGCGGGGTCAAGAGACCCAGTACTTC. The entire variable domain, with the rest obtained from reference TRBV14 and TRBJ2-5, is as follows: EAGVTQFPSHSVIEKGQTVTLRCDPISGHDNLYWYRRVMGKEIKFLLHFVKESKQDESGMPNNRFLAERTGGTYSTLKVQPAELEDSGVYFCASSPRVRGQETQYFGPGTRLLVL.

Here the CDR3 DNA reads TGTGCCAGCAGTCTCGGGACAGGGGCCTCCTACGAGCAGTACTTC. Translated: CASSLGTGASYEQYF. The chain couples TRBV6-5 to TRBJ2-5, with 10 positions matching TRBD1. The J call is doubtful: the DNA matches TRBJ2-7 better. The V gene's germline CDR1 is MNHEY and CDR2 SVGAGI. CDR3 length: 15 residues.

J is TRBJ2-1 and V is TRBV19; TRBD2 matches at 12 bases. CDR1 LNHDA and CDR2 SQIVND come from the germline V gene (reference sequence). The CDR3 is made up of 19 amino acids. Trimming cost V 3 bases and J 0 bases; bases outside gene matches: 9. This CDR3 reads CASSMRLAGELSSYNEQFF. CDR3 coding DNA: TGTGCCAGTAGTATGAGACTAGCGGGAGAGTTGAGCTCCTACAATGAGCAGTTCTTC.

The chain links TRBV10-3 to TRBJ1-1; D uncertain. The length of the CDR3 is 15 residues. The germline V gene has CDR1 ENHRY and CDR2 SYGVKD. With 3 bases removed from V and 11 bases from J, the gap between germline ends came to 22 bases. CDR3 sequence: CAISDSSSRDIRAFF. The CDR3 DNA reads TGTGCCATCAGTGACTCGTCTAGTCGAGATATCCGGGCTTTCTTT.

This rearrangement joins TRBV7-8 to TRBJ1-4; 7 bases fit TRBD1. The germline V gene encodes CDR1 SGHVS and CDR2 FQNEAQ. V lost 3 bases to trimming and J lost 0 bases; unmatched junction nucleotides: 7. This CDR3 region has 17 residues. CDR3: CASSFLGQIATNEKLFF. CDR3 sequence (DNA): TGTGCCAGCAGCTTTCTGGGACAGATTGCAACTAATGAAAAACTGTTTTTT.

In DNA form, the CDR3 reads TGTGCCAGCAGCTTGACAGGGCGACACTATGGCTACACCTTC. Its translation: CASSLTGRHYGYTF. The chain is built from TRBV5-6 and TRBJ1-2; a possible D gene is TRBD1 (6 bases). Germline V gives CDR1 SGHDT, CDR2 YYEEEE. CDR3 length: 14 amino acids. The V and J ends lost 1 base and 3 bases respectively, with 10 bases between them. The full variable domain, completed using reference TRBV5-6 and TRBJ1-2, is DAGVTQSPTHLIKTRGQQVTLRCSPKSGHDTVSWYQQALGQGPQFIFQYYEEEERQRGNFPDRFSGHQFPNYSSELNVNALLLGDSALYLCASSLTGRHYGYTFGSGTRLTVV.

This rearrangement joins TRBV27 to TRBJ2-2; no clear D. The V gene's germline CDR1 is MNHEY and CDR2 SMNVEV (reference sequence). The CDR3 runs to 13 residues. The V end was cut by 5 bases, the J end by 3 bases, with 7 bases between. The CDR3 sequence is CASSILDTGELFF. The CDR3 nucleotides are TGTGCCAGCAGTATTTTAGACACCGGGGAGCTGTTTTTT.

The rearrangement joins TRBV27 to TRBJ2-1; D may be TRBD1 (6 bases). Germline values: CDR1 MNHEY, CDR2 SMNVEV (reference sequence). V lost 6 bases, J lost 11 bases, and 14 bases lay in between. CDR3 length: 12 residues. The CDR3 is CASSYPGDKQFF. The CDR3 coding sequence is TGTGCCAGCAGCTACCCAGGGGACAAGCAGTTCTTC.

This clone was observed a handful of times. The V call is TRBV5-4, the J call TRBJ1-4; TRBD1 matches 8 bases. Trimming cost V 4 bases and J 6 bases; bases outside gene matches: 8. CDR3 length equals 15 residues. The V gene's germline CDR1 is SGHNT and CDR2 YYREEE (reference sequence). The CDR3 loop reads CASSPQAGGDEKLFF. CDR3 nucleotides: TGTGCCAGCAGCCCGCAGGCAGGGGGCGATGAAAAACTGTTTTTT.

The chain is built from TRBV7-2 and TRBJ1-2; tentatively, D is TRBD1 (6 bases). Germline CDR1 and CDR2: SGHTA and FQGNSA. The CDR3 consists of 14 residues. Trimming shortened V by 2 bases and J by 8 bases, and 15 bases separated the two germline ends. CDR3 protein: CASSLNTGREGYTF. The CDR3 DNA is TGTGCCAGCAGCTTAAACACAGGGAGGGAGGGCTACACCTTC.

The J gene is TRBJ1-2, the V gene TRBV30; unclear D gene. Trimming pared 0 bases from V and 8 bases from J, leaving 16 bases between. The CDR3 sequence is 14 residues long. Looked up from germline, CDR1 is GTSNPN and CDR2 is SVGIG (reference sequence). The CDR3 DNA sequence: TGTGCCTGGAGTGTAATACGGGGAGAAGGAGGCTACACCTTC. Its protein is CAWSVIRGEGGYTF.

A single count supports this clone. The rearrangement links TRBV7-2 to TRBJ2-1; 7 bases map to TRBD2. Trimming cost V 0 bases and J 0 bases; bases outside gene matches: 5. Looked up from germline, CDR1 is SGHTA and CDR2 is FQGNSA. This CDR3 contains 17 residues. The CDR3 DNA reads as TGTGCCAGCAGCTTAGCTGGGGGGGGGAGCTCCTACAATGAGCAGTTCTTC. It translates to CASSLAGGGSSYNEQFF.

The V gene is TRBV30, the J gene TRBJ2-3; D remains ambiguous. Germline CDR1 and CDR2: GTSNPN and SVGIG (reference sequence). V lost 0 bases to trimming and J lost 2 bases, with 12 bases between them. The CDR3 is 15 residues long. CDR3 nucleotides: TGTGCCTGGAGTGTAATCCGGGTAAACACAGATACGCAGTATTTT. It encodes CAWSVIRVNTDTQYF.

V and J are TRBV11-3 and TRBJ2-3, with D perhaps TRBD1 (6 bases). The CDR3 totals 13 residues. Germline V gene data show CDR1 as SGHNT and CDR2 as YENEEA. V lost 5 bases to trimming and J lost 1 base, with 7 bases between them. The CDR3 bases are TGTGCCAGCAGCCCAGGGGGCACAGATACGCAGTATTTT. Protein: CASSPGGTDTQYF. Full variable domain (outside the CDR3, taken from reference TRBV11-3 and TRBJ2-3): EAGVVQSPRYKIIEKKQPVAFWCNPISGHNTLYWYLQNLGQGPELLIRYENEEAVDDSQLPKDRFSAERLKGVDSTLKIQPAELGDSAVYLCASSPGGTDTQYFGPGTRLTVL.

The rearrangement uses TRBV7-3 and TRBJ2-6; 10 nucleotides align to TRBD2. The trim removed 4 bases at V and 3 bases at J, leaving 6 bases unmatched. Germline V gene lookup returns CDR1 SGHTA and CDR2 FQGTGA. This CDR3 is built from 17 residues. The CDR3 is CASSSGLAVVGANVLTF. CDR3 DNA sequence: TGTGCCAGCAGCTCCGGACTAGCGGTGGTTGGGGCCAACGTCCTGACTTTC.

DNA of the CDR3: TGTGCCAGCAGCGTACCGGGACAGCTACTCCACTTT. This translates into CASSVPGQLLHF. The V call is TRBV9, the J call TRBJ1-6; 7 bases line up with TRBD1. This CDR3 has 12 amino acids. The J segment lost 16 bases and the V segment lost 1 base, leaving 5 bases of the junction unmatched. The germline V gene encodes CDR1 SGDLS and CDR2 YYNGEE. The full variable domain, rest sourced from reference TRBV9 and TRBJ1-6, is DSGVTQTPKHLITATGQRVTLRCSPRSGDLSVYWYQQSLDQGLQFLIQYYNGEERAKGNILERFSAQQFPDLHSELNLSSLELGDSALYFCASSVPGQLLHFGNGTRLTVT.

This clone was recorded only once. At one of its ends the junction is not consistent with the germline gene, which may arise from a read error. The genes are TRBV7-9 and TRBJ2-7; tentative D call: TRBD2 (5 bases). The CDR3 loop spans 16 amino acids. Germline CDR1 is SEHNR and CDR2 is FQNEAQ (reference sequence). CDR3 sequence (DNA): TGTGCCAGCAGTTTAGGATCGGGGATGATGACCTACGAGCAGTACTTC. It encodes CASSLGSGMMTYEQYF.

This chain uses TRBV27 with TRBJ1-1, with D perhaps matching TRBD1 (5 bases). The germline V gene encodes CDR1 MNHEY and CDR2 SMNVEV (reference sequence). V was clipped by 7 bases and J by 1 base, with 10 bases between them. This CDR3 comprises 13 residues. CDR3 nucleotides: TGTGCCAGCACTTTGGGGGGGAACACTGAAGCTTTCTTT. It encodes CASTLGGNTEAFF.

The chain links TRBV18 to TRBJ2-5; 8 bases fit TRBD1. The DNA end lines up better with TRBJ2-7; the J call may be wrong. The CDR3 is made up of 17 amino acids. In germline, CDR1 is KGHSH, CDR2 LQKENI. The CDR3, as DNA: TGTGCCAGCTCACGAAGGGGGCGACAGGGGCAATCCTACGAGCAGTACTTC. Translated, it gives CASSRRGRQGQSYEQYF.